The following is a TCR beta chain sequence with its context. Its antigen is not identified. Researchers ran the PCR with 60 Vbeta and 13 Jbeta primers. In the study's own analysis: Later analysis identified 65 million to 80 million unique TCR beta chains, roughly 11 million shared. Only in-frame clones appear in the TCRdb table, and some are missing; sequencing was by immunoSEQ multiplex PCR. Clonal size and the V and J genes are those of that table, whereas D and trimming came from the DNA. Of 65,000 to 80,000 clones in the sample, approximately 80% were seen once. This entry is derived from a study of cytomegalovirus exposure and HLA in healthy donors. Study-level points and caveats: Reports indicate that TCR beta sequences accurately predicted the HLA-A and HLA-B alleles of most subjects.

V was cut by 5 bases and J by 6 bases, with 16 bases left in between. Looked up from germline, CDR1 is SEHNR and CDR2 is FQNEAQ (reference sequence). This CDR3 has 14 residues. The specimen sequenced was PBMCs. The TCR sequence derives from a woman in her thirties or forties in good health and CMV-seropositive. The chain has TRBV7-9 and TRBJ1-1; no definite D call. This CDR3 is CASSPWEAGAEAFF. The CDR3 DNA follows: TGTGCCAGCAGCCCGTGGGAGGCGGGCGCTGAAGCTTTCTTT. Filled out from reference TRBV7-9 and TRBJ1-1, the complete variable domain reads DTGVSQNPRHKITKRGQNVTFRCDPISEHNRLYWYRQTLGQGPEFLTYFQNEAQLEKSRLLSDRFSAERPKGSFSTLEIQRTEQGDSAMYLCASSPWEAGAEAFFGQGTRLTVV.